This TCR beta chain was documented in a study of shared clonotypes between healthy human individuals. Study outcomes and limitations: Non-shared clonotypes had lower generation probabilities than those shared by all four donors.

As regards this clone: The antigen remains unidentified.

The CDR3 is 15 residues long. Between the trimmed V and J ends, which lost 2 bases and 1 base, there was a span of 11 bases. Germline CDR1 is LNHNV and CDR2 is YYDKDF (reference sequence). Sorted-subset replicate PCR reactions were performed with approximately 180 ng DNA, corresponding to some 32,000 T cell genomes. As handled by the study authors: Owing to the provision of junction-only sequences devoid of quality scores by immunoSEQ, filtering differed. TCRdb's copy holds only in-frame clones and misses some; the assay was immunoSEQ multiplex PCR. V, J and clone size reflect that table, while D and trimming were determined from the DNA. The sample carries about 1.1 million clones, roughly 77% recorded once. Healthy adults negative for HIV, lacking recent acute infections or vaccinations, served as donors.

The receptor comes from a man aged 18 to 35 in good health. Some clones in this sample may be carry-over from other donors' samples. V usage is TRBV15 and J usage is TRBJ1-1, with a possible D match to TRBD1 (6 bases). The sequenced material came from memory CD4+ T cells from PBMCs. Noted subset: CD45RA-negative fraction. CDR3 region: CATSRNRVGNTEAFF. DNA of the CDR3: TGTGCCACCAGCAGAAACAGGGTAGGGAACACTGAAGCTTTCTTT.